This entry features one T cell receptor beta chain sequence. Antigen specificity is unknown. The data are from a study of cytomegalovirus exposure and HLA in healthy donors. PCR amplification relied on 60 Vbeta primers (plus 13 Jbeta primers). In the source study's methods: Approximately 12 million of the about 80 million unique TCR beta chains counted in a later analysis were shared. This table comes from immunoSEQ multiplex PCR, and its TCRdb copy is limited to in-frame clones, with some not included. From that table come the V and J calls and clone size; the DNA was used to work out D and trimming. This specimen shows some 120,000 clones; the ten leading clones hold 2.5% to 3%. The CDR3 totals 13 residues. V gave up 8 bases and J gave up 0 bases; unmatched junction bases: 4. From germline, CDR1 is WSHSY and CDR2 SAAADI. Study results and limitations: Indistinguishability led to the exclusion of some V segments, TRBV6-2 and TRBV6-3 included. In a later analysis, specific HLA alleles were associated with 15,000 to 20,000 TCR beta sequences at a 0.05 false discovery rate.

Sequenced: PBMCs. The J gene is TRBJ2-7, the V gene TRBV10-2, with 7 bases fitting TRBD2. This sequence originates from a young man in good health and CMV-seronegative. The CDR3 DNA follows: TGCGCCAGCGGCGGCGGGAGCTCCTACGAGCAGTACTTC. This translates into CASGGGSSYEQYF.